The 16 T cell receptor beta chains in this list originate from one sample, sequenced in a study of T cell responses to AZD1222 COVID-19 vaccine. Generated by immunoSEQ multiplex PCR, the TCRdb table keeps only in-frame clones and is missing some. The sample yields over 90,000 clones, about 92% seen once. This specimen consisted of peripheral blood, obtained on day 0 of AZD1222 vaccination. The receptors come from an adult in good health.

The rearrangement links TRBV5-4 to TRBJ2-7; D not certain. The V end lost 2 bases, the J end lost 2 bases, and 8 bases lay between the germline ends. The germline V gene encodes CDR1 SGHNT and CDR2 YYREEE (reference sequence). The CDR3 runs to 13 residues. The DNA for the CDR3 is TGTGCCAGCAGCTTCGACACCGCCTACGAGCAGTACTTC. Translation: CASSFDTAYEQYF.

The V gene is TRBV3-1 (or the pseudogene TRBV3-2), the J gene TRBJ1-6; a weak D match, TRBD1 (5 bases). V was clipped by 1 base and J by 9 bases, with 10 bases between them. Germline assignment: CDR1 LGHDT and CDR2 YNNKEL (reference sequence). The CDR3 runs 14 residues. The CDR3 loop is CASSQVPDSSPLHF. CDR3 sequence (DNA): TGTGCCAGCAGCCAAGTACCCGACAGTTCACCCCTCCACTTT.

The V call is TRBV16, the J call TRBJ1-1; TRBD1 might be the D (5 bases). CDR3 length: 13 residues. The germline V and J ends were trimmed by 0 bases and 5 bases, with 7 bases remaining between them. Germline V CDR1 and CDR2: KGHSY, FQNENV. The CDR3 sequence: CASSQSRQTEAFF. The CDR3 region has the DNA TGTGCCAGCAGCCAATCCCGACAGACTGAAGCTTTCTTT.

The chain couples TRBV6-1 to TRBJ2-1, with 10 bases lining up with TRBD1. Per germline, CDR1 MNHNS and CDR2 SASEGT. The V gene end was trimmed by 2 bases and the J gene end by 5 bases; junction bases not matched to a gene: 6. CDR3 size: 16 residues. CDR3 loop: CASSELGTGANNEQFF. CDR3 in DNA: TGTGCCAGCAGTGAATTAGGGACAGGGGCGAACAATGAGCAGTTCTTC.

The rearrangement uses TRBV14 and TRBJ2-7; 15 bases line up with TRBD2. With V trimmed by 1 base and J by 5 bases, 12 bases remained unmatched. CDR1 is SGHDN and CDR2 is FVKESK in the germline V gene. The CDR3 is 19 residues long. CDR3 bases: TGTGCCAGCAGCCAAGCCGCGGGACTAGCGGGGGGCGGTCTGCACGAGCAGTACTTC. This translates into CASSQAAGLAGGGLHEQYF.

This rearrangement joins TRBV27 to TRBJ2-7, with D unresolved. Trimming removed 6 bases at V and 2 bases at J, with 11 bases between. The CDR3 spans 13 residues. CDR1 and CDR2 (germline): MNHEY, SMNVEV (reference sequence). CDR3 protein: CASRSYATYEQYF. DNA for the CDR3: TGTGCCAGCAGGTCCTATGCCACCTACGAGCAGTACTTC.

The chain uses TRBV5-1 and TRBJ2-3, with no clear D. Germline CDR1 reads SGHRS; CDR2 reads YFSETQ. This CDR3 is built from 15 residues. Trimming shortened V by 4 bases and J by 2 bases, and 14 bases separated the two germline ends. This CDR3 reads CASSLYGPATDTQYF. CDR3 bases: TGCGCCAGCAGCCTGTACGGCCCCGCCACAGATACGCAGTATTTT.

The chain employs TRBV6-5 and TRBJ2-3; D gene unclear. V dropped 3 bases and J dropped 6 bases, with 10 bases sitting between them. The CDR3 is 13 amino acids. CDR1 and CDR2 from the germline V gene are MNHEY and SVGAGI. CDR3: CASSYRGADTQYF. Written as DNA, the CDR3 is TGTGCCAGCAGTTATCGCGGAGCCGATACGCAGTATTTT.

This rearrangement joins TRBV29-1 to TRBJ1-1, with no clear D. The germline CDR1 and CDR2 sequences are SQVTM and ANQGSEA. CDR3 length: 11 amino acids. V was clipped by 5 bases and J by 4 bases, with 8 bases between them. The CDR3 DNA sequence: TGCAGCGTTCTTTCGTCCACTGAAGCTTTCTTT. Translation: CSVLSSTEAFF.

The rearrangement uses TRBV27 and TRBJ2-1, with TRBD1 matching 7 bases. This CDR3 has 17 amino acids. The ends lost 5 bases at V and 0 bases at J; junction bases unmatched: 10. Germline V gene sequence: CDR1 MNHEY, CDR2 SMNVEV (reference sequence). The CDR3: CASSPRGQPNSYNEQFF. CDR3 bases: TGTGCCAGCAGTCCCCGGGGACAGCCCAACTCCTACAATGAGCAGTTCTTC.

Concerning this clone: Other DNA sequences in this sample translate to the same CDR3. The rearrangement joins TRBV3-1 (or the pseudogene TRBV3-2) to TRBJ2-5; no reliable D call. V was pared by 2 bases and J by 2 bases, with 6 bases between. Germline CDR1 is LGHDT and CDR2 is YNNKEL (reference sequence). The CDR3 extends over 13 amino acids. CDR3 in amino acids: CASSQSPQETQYF. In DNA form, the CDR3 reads TGTGCCAGCAGCCAATCCCCTCAAGAGACCCAGTACTTC.

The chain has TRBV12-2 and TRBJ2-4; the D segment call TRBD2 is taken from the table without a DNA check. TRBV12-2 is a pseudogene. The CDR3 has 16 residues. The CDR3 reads CASRLLARLAKNIQYF. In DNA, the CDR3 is TGTGCAAGTCGCTTACTGGCCAGACTAGCCAAAAACATTCAGTACTTC.

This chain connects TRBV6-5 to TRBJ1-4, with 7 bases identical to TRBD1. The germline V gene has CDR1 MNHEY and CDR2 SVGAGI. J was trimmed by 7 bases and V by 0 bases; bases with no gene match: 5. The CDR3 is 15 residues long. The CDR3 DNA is TGTGCCAGCAGTTACTCTTCCCAGGGGGGTGAAAAACTGTTTTTT. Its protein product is CASSYSSQGGEKLFF.

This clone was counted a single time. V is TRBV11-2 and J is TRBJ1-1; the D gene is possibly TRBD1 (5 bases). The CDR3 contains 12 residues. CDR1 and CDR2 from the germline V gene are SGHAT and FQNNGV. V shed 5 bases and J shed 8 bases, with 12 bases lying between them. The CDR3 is CASSGRGLEAFF. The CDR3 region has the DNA TGTGCCAGCAGCGGCCGGGGACTCGAAGCTTTCTTT.

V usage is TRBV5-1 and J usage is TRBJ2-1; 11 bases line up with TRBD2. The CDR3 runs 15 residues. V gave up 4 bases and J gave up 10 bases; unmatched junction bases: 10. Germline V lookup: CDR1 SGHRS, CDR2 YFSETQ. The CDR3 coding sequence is TGCGCCAGCAGCCCCACCCTAGCGGGGGGTGGAGAGCAGTTCTTC. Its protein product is CASSPTLAGGGEQFF.

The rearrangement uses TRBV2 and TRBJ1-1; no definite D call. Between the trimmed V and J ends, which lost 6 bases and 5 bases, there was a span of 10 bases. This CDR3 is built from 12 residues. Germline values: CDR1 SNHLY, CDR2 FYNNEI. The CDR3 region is CASRADRTEAFF. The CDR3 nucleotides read TGTGCCAGCAGGGCAGATAGGACTGAAGCTTTCTTT.